The rows below give T cell receptor beta chains drawn from one sample of a study of CD8 T cells in Susac syndrome. TCRdb re-analysed the immunoSEQ multiplex PCR reads in MiXCR, keeping a single row per CDR3 protein. The sample lists about 210,000 distinct CDR3 sequences; approximately 95% were seen once. Source material: CD4+ T cells from PBMCs. The receptor set was obtained from a human donor with multiple sclerosis. Both conserved end residues are part of each CDR3. Fields, in order: J gene, clone size, V gene, D gene, CDR3 protein, CDR3 DNA. The D gene is left open where the match is weak. Not every row has a clone size; where given, it reads once, few, many or a size class.

J gene: TRBJ2-6; clone size: -; V gene: TRBV29-1; D gene: TRBD2; CDR3 protein: CSVGLAGISGANVLTF; CDR3 DNA: TGCAGCGTTGGACTAGCGGGAATCTCTGGGGCCAACGTCCTGACTTTC
J gene: TRBJ1-1; clone size: few; V gene: TRBV5-1; D gene: -; CDR3 protein: CASSSPPSGAFF; CDR3 DNA: TGCGCCAGCAGCTCCCCACCCTCGGGGGCTTTCTTT
J gene: TRBJ1-1; clone size: -; V gene: TRBV5-4; D gene: -; CDR3 protein: CASSLERHNTEAFF; CDR3 DNA: TGTGCCAGCAGCTTGGAACGACACAACACTGAAGCTTTCTTT
J gene: TRBJ2-5; clone size: -; V gene: TRBV20-1; D gene: TRBD2; CDR3 protein: CSAPNRLAGVETQYF; CDR3 DNA: TGCAGTGCTCCTAATAGACTAGCGGGAGTGGAGACCCAGTACTTC
J gene: TRBJ1-1; clone size: -; V gene: TRBV12-3/TRBV12-4; D gene: -; CDR3 protein: CASRPGPTEAFF; CDR3 DNA: TGTGCCAGCAGACCTGGGCCGACTGAAGCTTTCTTT
J gene: TRBJ2-3; clone size: -; V gene: TRBV25-1; D gene: TRBD1; CDR3 protein: CASSEGQGSDTQYF; CDR3 DNA: TGTGCCAGCAGTGAGGGACAGGGTTCAGATACGCAGTATTTT
J gene: TRBJ2-7; clone size: -; V gene: TRBV11-1; D gene: -; CDR3 protein: CASSLRGNGLYEQYF; CDR3 DNA: TGTGCCAGCAGCTTAAGAGGGAACGGTCTCTACGAGCAGTACTTC
J gene: TRBJ2-7; clone size: -; V gene: TRBV2; D gene: TRBD2; CDR3 protein: CASSGSAGLTYEQYF; CDR3 DNA: TGTGCCAGCAGTGGATCAGCGGGGCTCACCTACGAGCAGTACTTC
J gene: TRBJ2-3; clone size: -; V gene: TRBV3-1; D gene: -; CDR3 protein: CASSQSFDTQYF; CDR3 DNA: TGTGCCAGCAGCCAAAGCTTCGATACGCAGTATTTT
J gene: TRBJ1-2; clone size: -; V gene: TRBV25-1; D gene: -; CDR3 protein: CASSEWAGRGYTF; CDR3 DNA: TGTGCCAGCAGTGAGTGGGCGGGGCGCGGCTACACCTTC
J gene: TRBJ2-1; clone size: -; V gene: TRBV29-1; D gene: TRBD1; CDR3 protein: CSVTGGRRGYNEQFF; CDR3 DNA: TGCAGCGTGACAGGGGGCAGGAGGGGGTACAATGAGCAGTTCTTC